The clone carrying this T cell receptor beta chain appeared once. Germline-derived CDR1 and CDR2 are ENHRY and SYGVKD. The ends were cut back, 4 bases at V and 3 bases at J, with 7 bases in the middle. CDR3 length: 13 residues. This entry comes from a study of beta chain features in type 1 diabetes. Reverse transcribing all isolated RNA meant expressed TCRB transcripts were sequenced. Using immunoSEQ multiplex PCR, the repertoire was profiled, and TCRdb retains in-frame clones only, with some absent. Of under 20,000 clones listed, 50% are singletons. Each of the CD4+ naive, central memory, regulatory and stem cell-like memory populations was sorted via CD45RO/CCR7/CD25/CD127/CD95/CD27.

Material: stem cell memory CD4+ T cells from blood. The sequence was collected from a man aged 18 to 29 in good health. The chain joins TRBV10-3 to TRBJ1-5; TRBD1 is a possible D gene (5 bases). CDR3 DNA sequence: TGTGCCATCAGTGCAGGGTTCAATCAGCCCCAGCATTTT. It yields the protein CAISAGFNQPQHF.